The 32 T cell receptor beta chains below all came from one sample that was sequenced in a study of shared clonotypes between healthy human individuals. Libraries were prepared by immunoSEQ multiplex PCR; TCRdb keeps only in-frame clonotypes and omits some of them. Seen here are over 95,000 clones, about 62% observed once, and the top ten hold around 25%. Sequenced material: memory CD8+ T cells sorted from blood. Subset of the sample: CD45RO+ cells pooled with CCR7-negative TemRA cells. These receptor sequences come from a woman between 25 and 40 years old in good health.

The chain links TRBV5-1 to TRBJ2-1; D might be TRBD1 (6 bases). This CDR3 is built from 16 residues. The germline V gene encodes CDR1 SGHRS and CDR2 YFSETQ. V was cut by 1 base and J by 4 bases, with 15 bases left in between. CDR3 sequence (DNA): TGCGCCAGCAGCTTGAATTGGGGGCTCAATTACAATGAGCAGTTCTTC. It codes for CASSLNWGLNYNEQFF. Filled out from reference TRBV5-1 and TRBJ2-1, the complete variable domain reads KAGVTQTPRYLIKTRGQQVTLSCSPISGHRSVSWYQQTPGQGLQFLFEYFSETQRNKGNFPGRFSGRQFSNSRSEMNVSTLELGDSALYLCASSLNWGLNYNEQFFGPGTRLTVL.

The table lists this clone with a count of one. The chain uses TRBV28 and TRBJ1-2; TRBD1 matches 11 bases. From germline, CDR1 is MDHEN and CDR2 SYDVKM. The trim removed 7 bases at V and 5 bases at J, leaving 6 bases unmatched. CDR3 length: 14 amino acids. The CDR3 DNA follows: TGTGCCAGCACCCGGACAGGGGGCGGGTATGGCTACACCTTC. It encodes CASTRTGGGYGYTF.

CDR3 DNA sequence: TGCGCCAGCAGTGAGTCGCTTCTGAGCGGGAGAATGAAATCGAGATACGAGCAGTACTTC. It yields the protein CASSESLLSGRMKSRYEQYF. The V gene is TRBV10-1, the J gene TRBJ2-7; 8 bases fit TRBD2. The V and J ends lost 0 bases and 4 bases, in that order; junction bases with no gene match: 20. Germline V gene lookup returns CDR1 WNHNN and CDR2 SYGVQD (reference sequence). CDR3 size: 20 residues.

In nucleotides, the CDR3 is TGTGCCAGCAGTGTCCTGGGGGGCACTGAAGCTTTCTTT. This codes for CASSVLGGTEAFF. The rearrangement uses TRBV2 and TRBJ1-1; D perhaps matches TRBD1 (5 bases). The germline V gene encodes CDR1 SNHLY and CDR2 FYNNEI. V lost 4 bases, J lost 4 bases, and 10 bases lay in between. The CDR3 is 13 amino acids.

The chain is built from TRBV6-1 and TRBJ1-1, with D possibly being TRBD1 (5 bases). The CDR3 spans 12 residues. Germline V CDR1 and CDR2: MNHNS, SASEGT. V was pared by 8 bases and J by 8 bases, with 15 bases between. The CDR3 DNA sequence: TGTGCCAGCTGGGGCCGGGAGGAGGAAGCTTTCTTT. As protein: CASWGREEEAFF.

The chain links TRBV5-6 to TRBJ2-7, with TRBD1 matching 7 bases. There are 16 residues in the CDR3. The trim removed 1 base at V and 4 bases at J, leaving 11 bases unmatched. Per the germline V gene, CDR1 is SGHDT and CDR2 is YYEEEE. As DNA, the CDR3 is TGTGCCAGCAGCTTGACTCGGGACAGCCTAGTGTACGAGCAGTACTTC. Its translation: CASSLTRDSLVYEQYF.

This clone was seen ten or more times. The gene calls are TRBV25-1 and TRBJ1-4, with D uncertain. CDR1 MGHDK and CDR2 SYGVNS come from the germline V gene. V lost 4 bases and J lost 1, with 13 bases in between. The CDR3 loop spans 16 amino acids. This CDR3 reads CASSVRDSGTNEKLFF. The CDR3 DNA sequence: TGTGCCAGCAGTGTCCGGGATTCGGGAACTAATGAAAAACTGTTTTTT.

The V and J genes are TRBV6-5 and TRBJ2-3; 12 positions agree with TRBD2. Germline CDR1 reads MNHEY; CDR2 reads SVGAGI. Germline trimming cut 4 bases from V and 3 bases from J; bases unmatched to any gene: 2. The CDR3 length is 15 residues. The CDR3 here is CASSSLAGGTDTQYF. The CDR3 nucleotides read TGTGCCAGCAGTTCCCTAGCGGGAGGGACAGATACGCAGTATTTT.

The count of this clone is one. The rearrangement joins TRBV6-1 to TRBJ1-1; TRBD1 might be the D (6 bases). The CDR3 has 16 amino acids. V lost 1 base to trimming and J lost 4 bases, with 16 bases between them. Germline lookup yields CDR1 MNHNS and CDR2 SASEGT. This CDR3 reads CASSEGEGEGGTEAFF. The CDR3 bases are TGTGCCAGCAGTGAAGGGGAGGGGGAAGGTGGCACTGAAGCTTTCTTT.

The CDR3: CASSKNRPTASTDTQYF. The CDR3, as DNA: TGTGCCAGCAGCAAAAACCGGCCGACTGCAAGCACAGATACGCAGTATTTT. The V call is TRBV11-3, the J call TRBJ2-3, with D unclear. This CDR3 region has 17 residues. Germline V gene data show CDR1 as SGHNT and CDR2 as YENEEA. The V gene lost 5 bases and the J gene lost 0 bases, with 18 bases spanning the gap. Complete variable domain (other parts from reference TRBV11-3 and TRBJ2-3): EAGVVQSPRYKIIEKKQPVAFWCNPISGHNTLYWYLQNLGQGPELLIRYENEEAVDDSQLPKDRFSAERLKGVDSTLKIQPAELGDSAVYLCASSKNRPTASTDTQYFGPGTRLTVL.

Concerning this clone: A far larger clone is only one base removed, so a read error is likely. The V and J genes are TRBV11-2 and TRBJ2-1; 7 nucleotides agree with TRBD2. Germline-derived CDR1 and CDR2 are SGHAT and FQNNGV. This CDR3 comprises 15 residues. V shed 6 bases and J 8 bases; nucleotides not matched to a gene: 13. Here the CDR3 DNA reads TGTGCCAGCAGTAATGTAACGGGAGGAGAGGATGAGCAGTTCTTC. It is translated as CASSNVTGGEDEQFF.

This clone was picked up a small number of times. V and J are TRBV6-5 and TRBJ2-2; D gene ambiguous. Germline V lookup: CDR1 MNHEY, CDR2 SVGAGI. The CDR3 has 14 amino acids. V gave up 4 bases and J gave up 2 bases, with 8 bases separating them. The CDR3 region has the DNA TGTGCCAGCAGTTCCCCAGGCAACACCGGGGAGCTGTTTTTT. Translating it yields CASSSPGNTGELFF.

Comments on this clone: A far larger clone is only one base removed, so a read error is likely. The chain recombines TRBV6-5 with TRBJ2-5; D perhaps matches TRBD2 (5 bases). V lost 4 bases to trimming and J lost 11 bases, with 17 bases between them. CDR1 and CDR2 (germline): MNHEY, SVGAGI. The CDR3 is made up of 13 amino acids. CDR3 amino acids: CASSSGFLGEQYF. CDR3 sequence (DNA): TGTGCCAGCAGTTCCGGATTTCTCGGGGAGCAGTACTTC.

Written as DNA, the CDR3 is TGTGCCAGCCCGGGACTAGCGGGAGGGCCTCCGCGAGAGACCCAGTACTTC. It codes for CASPGLAGGPPRETQYF. V gene TRBV2 combines with J gene TRBJ2-5; 16 bases match TRBD2. The CDR3 covers 17 residues. The germline CDR1 and CDR2 sequences are SNHLY and FYNNEI. The V segment lost 8 bases and the J segment 4 bases; nucleotides outside the gene matches: 10. The variable domain in full, completed from reference TRBV2 and TRBJ2-5, reads EPEVTQTPSHQVTQMGQEVILRCVPISNHLYFYWYRQILGQKVEFLVSFYNNEISEKSEIFDDQFSVERPDGSNFTLKIRSTKLEDSAMYFCASPGLAGGPPRETQYFGPGTRLLVL.

This sequence joins TRBV6-1 and TRBJ1-4; 8 bases agree with TRBD1. The CDR3 contains 15 residues. The V segment lost 0 bases and the J segment 8 bases; nucleotides outside the gene matches: 5. Germline V lookup: CDR1 MNHNS, CDR2 SASEGT. In nucleotides, the CDR3 is TGTGCCAGCAGTGAAGCGCCCGGACAGGGAGAAAAACTGTTTTTT. Translated, it gives CASSEAPGQGEKLFF.

V usage is TRBV30 and J usage is TRBJ2-1; the D gene is possibly TRBD1 (6 bases). This CDR3 region has 14 residues. Per germline, CDR1 GTSNPN and CDR2 SVGIG (reference sequence). The ends were cut back, 2 bases at V and 0 bases at J, with 8 bases in the middle. This CDR3 reads CAWSIGGSYNEQFF. CDR3 in DNA: TGTGCCTGGAGTATAGGGGGCTCCTACAATGAGCAGTTCTTC.

The chain employs TRBV27 and TRBJ1-1; no firm D call. The CDR3 is 14 residues long. The germline V gene has CDR1 MNHEY and CDR2 SMNVEV (reference sequence). Deletions cut 2 bases from V and 2 bases from J, with 9 bases between. The CDR3: CASSLLGGNTEAFF. The CDR3 nucleotides are TGTGCCAGCAGTTTACTGGGCGGAAACACTGAAGCTTTCTTT.

This clone has only one observation. The CDR3 is CASSIGPAPNYGYTF. The DNA for the CDR3 is TGTGCCAGTAGTATTGGCCCGGCCCCCAACTATGGCTACACCTTC. This chain connects TRBV19 to TRBJ1-2; D remains ambiguous. CDR1 and CDR2 (germline): LNHDA, SQIVND (reference sequence). The CDR3 is made up of 15 amino acids. V lost 3 bases, J lost 2 bases, and 13 bases lay in between. The full variable domain, with the rest looked up from reference TRBV19 and TRBJ1-2, is DGGITQSPKYLFRKEGQNVTLSCEQNLNHDAMYWYRQDPGQGLRLIYYSQIVNDFQKGDIAEGYSVSREKKESFPLTVTSAQKNPTAFYLCASSIGPAPNYGYTFGSGTRLTVV.

This chain connects TRBV11-3 to TRBJ2-1, with 13 bases fitting TRBD2. This CDR3 has 15 amino acids. Germline V gives CDR1 SGHNT, CDR2 YENEEA. The V gene end was trimmed by 5 bases and the J gene end by 7 bases; junction bases not matched to a gene: 5. CDR3 sequence reads: CASSLGTSGMNEQFF. DNA of the CDR3: TGTGCCAGCAGCCTCGGGACTAGCGGGATGAATGAGCAGTTCTTC.

This chain connects TRBV28 to TRBJ2-7; D is ambiguous. Germline loops: CDR1 MDHEN, CDR2 SYDVKM. The CDR3 totals 15 residues. V lost 2 bases, J lost 2 bases, and 13 bases lay in between. This CDR3 is CASSLRPGSPYEQYF. In DNA, the CDR3 is TGTGCCAGCAGTTTACGTCCAGGTTCGCCCTACGAGCAGTACTTC.

The chain is built from TRBV28 and TRBJ1-2; the D is unclear. V was clipped by 1 base and J by 0 bases, with 6 bases between them. The V gene's germline CDR1 is MDHEN and CDR2 SYDVKM. The CDR3 spans 14 residues. The CDR3 DNA reads TGTGCCAGCAGTTTATTAGCTGCTAACTATGGCTACACCTTC. This encodes CASSLLAANYGYTF.

This rearrangement joins TRBV11-2 to TRBJ1-1; unclear D gene. This CDR3 contains 17 residues. CDR1 SGHAT and CDR2 FQNNGV come from the germline V gene. V lost 3 bases to trimming and J lost 0 bases, with 17 bases between them. The CDR3 sequence is CASSFRSGSLMNTEAFF. The DNA of the CDR3 is TGTGCCAGCAGCTTTAGATCCGGCAGCCTCATGAACACTGAAGCTTTCTTT.

The chain has TRBV9 and TRBJ2-5; D is perhaps TRBD2 (6 bases). The CDR3 length is 16 residues. Germline lookup yields CDR1 SGDLS and CDR2 YYNGEE. Between the trimmed V and J ends, which lost 0 bases and 1 base, there was a span of 13 bases. CDR3 DNA sequence: TGTGCCAGCAGCGTAGCTGGGGGGAGCGTCCAAGAGACCCAGTACTTC. This codes for CASSVAGGSVQETQYF.

This clone turned up a few times. The chain has TRBV6-1 and TRBJ1-5, with D possibly matching TRBD1 (5 bases). Between the trimmed V and J ends, which lost 7 bases and 0 bases, there was a span of 13 bases. Per the germline V gene, CDR1 is MNHNS and CDR2 is SASEGT. This CDR3 spans 15 amino acids. This CDR3 is CASTEGPDSNQPQHF. The CDR3 DNA reads TGTGCCAGCACTGAGGGACCAGATAGCAATCAGCCCCAGCATTTT.

This clone was observed a handful of times. The CDR3: CASSRPPYEQYF. CDR3 in DNA: TGTGCCAGCAGTCGTCCCCCCTACGAGCAGTACTTC. The genes are TRBV27 and TRBJ2-7; the D is unclear. Germline loops: CDR1 MNHEY, CDR2 SMNVEV (reference sequence). V lost 5 bases and J 2 bases, leaving 7 bases between the germline ends. The CDR3 covers 12 residues.

The rearrangement links TRBV25-1 to TRBJ2-7; TRBD2 agrees at 12 bases. The CDR3 is made up of 18 amino acids. V lost 6 bases, J lost 5 bases, and 17 bases stayed unmatched. The germline gives CDR1 MGHDK, CDR2 SYGVNS. The CDR3 here is CASSPSSGRATLGDEQYF. The CDR3 DNA follows: TGTGCCAGCAGCCCATCTAGCGGGAGGGCCACGTTGGGGGACGAGCAGTACTTC.

This clone was picked up many times. The chain has TRBV6-1 and TRBJ2-1, with 7 bases aligning to TRBD1. The V and J ends lost 5 bases and 4 bases, in that order; junction bases with no gene match: 8. Germline CDR1 reads MNHNS; CDR2 reads SASEGT. This CDR3 spans 15 amino acids. This CDR3 is CASSSGTEDYNEQFF. The CDR3 region has the DNA TGTGCCAGCAGTTCCGGGACAGAAGATTACAATGAGCAGTTCTTC.

The rearrangement uses TRBV9 and TRBJ2-2; 7 bases are a match to TRBD1. J was trimmed by 6 bases and V by 5 bases; bases with no gene match: 7. The length of the CDR3 is 14 residues. Per germline, CDR1 SGDLS and CDR2 YYNGEE. The DNA for the CDR3 is TGTGCCAGCAGGAGGGGGCTTATGGCCGGGGAGCTGTTTTTT. Encoded protein: CASRRGLMAGELFF.

The J gene is TRBJ2-1, the V gene TRBV29-1, with 8 bases that match TRBD1. The germline CDR1 and CDR2 sequences are SQVTM and ANQGSEA. Losses at the gene ends were 4 bases for V and 7 bases for J; bases not matched to a gene: 6. There are 13 residues in the CDR3. DNA for the CDR3: TGCAGCGTTGCGACAGGGGAGATTAATGAGCAGTTCTTC. Translation: CSVATGEINEQFF.

The V call is TRBV5-4, the J call TRBJ2-1, with 7 bases aligning to TRBD2. Germline trimming cut 0 bases from V and 4 bases from J; bases unmatched to any gene: 10. CDR1 SGHNT and CDR2 YYREEE come from the germline V gene (reference sequence). CDR3 length equals 17 residues. The CDR3 DNA sequence: TGTGCCAGCAGCTTGGTTGGCGGGAGAGGAGGATACAATGAGCAGTTCTTC. This codes for CASSLVGGRGGYNEQFF. The full variable domain, with the rest looked up from reference TRBV5-4 and TRBJ2-1, is ETGVTQSPTHLIKTRGQQVTLRCSSQSGHNTVSWYQQALGQGPQFIFQYYREEENGRGNFPPRFSGLQFPNYSSELNVNALELDDSALYLCASSLVGGRGGYNEQFFGPGTRLTVL.

In this sample, this clone turned up many times. V and J are TRBV2 and TRBJ2-1; no reliable D call. The CDR3 consists of 11 residues. Germline-derived CDR1 and CDR2 are SNHLY and FYNNEI. V gave up 8 bases and J gave up 13 bases, with 15 bases separating them. The CDR3 nucleotides are TGTGCCAGCGAGACCGTATCCCCCCAGTTCTTC. Its translation is CASETVSPQFF.

This chain connects TRBV7-2 to TRBJ2-7, with D possibly called TRBD1 or TRBD2 (5 bases each). The V end lost 5 bases, the J end lost 3 bases, and 20 bases lay between the germline ends. CDR3 size: 16 residues. Germline loops: CDR1 SGHTA, CDR2 FQGNSA. The CDR3 sequence: CASSPGWGGLNYEQYF. CDR3 bases: TGTGCCAGCAGCCCGGGGTGGGGCGGGTTAAACTACGAGCAGTACTTC.